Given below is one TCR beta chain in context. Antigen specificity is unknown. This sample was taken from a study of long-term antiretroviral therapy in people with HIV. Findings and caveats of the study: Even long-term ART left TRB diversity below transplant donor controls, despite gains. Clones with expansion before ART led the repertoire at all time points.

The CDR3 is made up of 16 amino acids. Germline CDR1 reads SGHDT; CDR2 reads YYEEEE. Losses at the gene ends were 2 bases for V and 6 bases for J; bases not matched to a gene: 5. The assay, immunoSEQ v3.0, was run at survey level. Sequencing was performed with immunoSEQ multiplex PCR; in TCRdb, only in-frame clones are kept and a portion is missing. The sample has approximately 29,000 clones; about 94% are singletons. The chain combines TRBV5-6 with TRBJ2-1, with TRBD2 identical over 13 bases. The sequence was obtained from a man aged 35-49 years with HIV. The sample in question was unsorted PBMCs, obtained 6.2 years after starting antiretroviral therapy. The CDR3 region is CASSFGLAGAFNEQFF. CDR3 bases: TGTGCCAGCAGCTTCGGACTAGCGGGAGCCTTCAATGAGCAGTTCTTC.